The 20 T cell receptor beta chains below all came from one sample that was sequenced in a study of blood T cell repertoires in COVID-19. Produced via immunoSEQ multiplex PCR; TCRdb's table is partial and in-frame only. Of about 230,000 clones listed, around 83% are singletons. Sequenced sample: peripheral blood. Every receptor here comes from a woman aged 45-59 years with acute or convalescent COVID-19.

The chain joins TRBV19 to TRBJ2-1, with TRBD2 matching over 8 bases. The germline V gene has CDR1 LNHDA and CDR2 SQIVND (reference sequence). J gave up 7 bases and V 6 bases, and 11 bases lay outside the gene matches. The length of the CDR3 is 15 residues. CDR3 bases: TGTGCCAGTAGGCAAACTAGCGGCGTTGGTAATGAGCAGTTCTTC. It yields the protein CASRQTSGVGNEQFF.

The rearrangement joins TRBV5-3 to TRBJ2-1; 11 bases line up with TRBD2. TRBV5-3 falls under the ORF class, with uncertain function. The CDR3 is made up of 16 amino acids. The J segment lost 4 bases and the V segment lost 0 bases, leaving 3 bases of the junction unmatched. The CDR3 reads CARSLGLAGGYNEQFF. The CDR3 DNA follows: TGTGCCAGAAGCTTGGGGCTAGCGGGGGGTTACAATGAGCAGTTCTTC.

This clone came up a few times. The chain links TRBV24-1 to TRBJ1-5, with 10 positions matching TRBD1. This CDR3 region has 17 residues. Germline-derived CDR1 and CDR2 are KGHDR and SFDVKD. The V segment lost 2 bases and the J segment 3 bases; nucleotides outside the gene matches: 6. This CDR3 is CATSDSSGTGDNQPQHF. The CDR3 DNA is TGTGCCACCAGTGATTCATCCGGGACAGGGGACAATCAGCCCCAGCATTTT.

This clone has only a few counts. This sequence joins TRBV19 and TRBJ1-1; 7 bases are a match to TRBD1. The CDR3 is 16 residues long. CDR1 and CDR2 (germline): LNHDA, SQIVND (reference sequence). J gave up 2 bases and V 5 bases, and 11 bases lay outside the gene matches. CDR3 protein: CASSPRDRVINTEAFF. As DNA, the CDR3 is TGTGCCAGTAGTCCCCGAGACAGGGTTATTAACACTGAAGCTTTCTTT. The whole variable domain, filled in from reference TRBV19 and TRBJ1-1, reads DGGITQSPKYLFRKEGQNVTLSCEQNLNHDAMYWYRQDPGQGLRLIYYSQIVNDFQKGDIAEGYSVSREKKESFPLTVTSAQKNPTAFYLCASSPRDRVINTEAFFGQGTRLTVV.

CDR3 sequence reads: CASSHRVQPQHF. The DNA for the CDR3 is TGTGCCAGCAGTCACCGCGTTCAGCCCCAGCATTTT. The V gene is TRBV6-2 or TRBV6-3, the J gene TRBJ1-5, with D hard to call. The germline V gene encodes CDR1 MNHEY and CDR2 SVGEGT. The CDR3 consists of 12 residues. V dropped 5 bases and J dropped 6 bases, with 8 bases sitting between them.

The genes are TRBV4-3 and TRBJ2-1; 14 bases fit TRBD2. This CDR3 contains 19 residues. CDR1 and CDR2 from the germline V gene are LGHNA and YSLEER. J lost 8 bases, V lost 1 base, and 13 bases had no gene match. The CDR3 spells CASSQAPVTSGGASDEQFF. As DNA, the CDR3 is TGCGCCAGCAGCCAAGCGCCGGTGACTAGCGGGGGGGCATCGGATGAGCAGTTCTTC.

The J gene is TRBJ2-7, the V gene TRBV20-1; D is undetermined. The germline V gene has CDR1 DFQATT and CDR2 SNEGSKA (reference sequence). V dropped 4 bases and J dropped 3 bases, with 16 bases sitting between them. This CDR3 region has 14 residues. Here the CDR3 reads CSAIDPFSSYEQYF. CDR3 bases: TGCAGTGCTATTGACCCCTTTTCCAGCTACGAGCAGTACTTC.

The chain links TRBV7-3 to TRBJ2-5, with 9 bases that match TRBD1. CDR1 and CDR2 from the germline V gene are SGHTA and FQGTGA. The CDR3 sequence is 13 residues long. Trimming took 5 bases from V and 4 from J; bases not matched to a gene: 2. CDR3 bases: TGTGCCAGCAGCCAGACAGGGGGAGAGACCCAGTACTTC. It encodes CASSQTGGETQYF.

The chain uses TRBV6-1 and TRBJ2-7; TRBD1 is a possible D gene (5 bases). The germline gives CDR1 MNHNS, CDR2 SASEGT. The length of the CDR3 is 15 residues. Trimming removed 2 bases at V and 5 bases at J, with 16 bases between. CDR3 nucleotides: TGTGCCAGCAGTGAAAGGGCCCAGGGTACGCACGAGCAGTACTTC. Translation: CASSERAQGTHEQYF.

The J gene is TRBJ2-7, the V gene TRBV7-2; 12 bases are shared with TRBD2. The CDR3 is made up of 18 amino acids. V was clipped by 4 bases and J by 10 bases; unmatched bases: 20. The germline CDR1 and CDR2 sequences are SGHTA and FQGNSA. In nucleotides, the CDR3 is TGTGCCAGCAGCTGGGCCGCTACGCCCCAATCGACTAGCGGGGGTCAGTACTTC. It yields the protein CASSWAATPQSTSGGQYF. The full variable domain, its missing parts supplied by reference TRBV7-2 and TRBJ2-7, is GAGVSQSPSNKVTEKGKDVELRCDPISGHTALYWYRQSLGQGLEFLIYFQGNSAPDKSGLPSDRFSAERTGGSVSTLTIQRTQQEDSAVYLCASSWAATPQSTSGGQYFGPGTRLTVT.

The rearrangement uses TRBV7-9 and TRBJ2-1, with 9 bases matching TRBD2. The V and J ends lost 5 bases and 9 bases, in that order; junction bases with no gene match: 14. The CDR3 runs to 16 residues. Germline lookup yields CDR1 SEHNR and CDR2 FQNEAQ (reference sequence). The CDR3 region is CASSKMLAGYFSEQFF. In DNA form, the CDR3 reads TGTGCCAGCAGCAAGATGCTAGCGGGATATTTTAGTGAGCAGTTCTTC.

This clone was counted a few times. V usage is TRBV7-7 and J usage is TRBJ2-1; 8 nucleotides match TRBD2. The CDR3 has 15 residues. Germline V gene data show CDR1 as SSHAT and CDR2 as FNYEAQ (reference sequence). The V gene end was trimmed by 6 bases and the J gene end by 3 bases; junction bases not matched to a gene: 7. CDR3 DNA: TGTGCCAGCAGTTCACTAGCGGCACGCTACAATGAGCAGTTCTTC. It specifies CASSSLAARYNEQFF.

The table lists this clone with a few counts. This chain uses TRBV12-5 with TRBJ2-7; 8 nucleotides align to TRBD2. The CDR3 extends over 15 amino acids. The J segment lost 2 bases and the V segment lost 1 base, leaving 4 bases of the junction unmatched. Germline V CDR1 and CDR2: LGHNT, FRNRAP. CDR3 DNA: TGTGCTAGTGGTTTGGAGTCGGGAGGGCCCTACGAGCAGTACTTC. Translating gives CASGLESGGPYEQYF.

The gene calls are TRBV12-3 or TRBV12-4 and TRBJ1-2; no reliable D call. There are 12 residues in the CDR3. Between the trimmed V and J ends, which lost 1 base and 11 bases, there was a span of 11 bases. In DNA form, the CDR3 reads TGTGCCAGCAGTTTAGTTAGTTGGGCGTACACCTTC. Protein: CASSLVSWAYTF.

The chain couples TRBV27 to TRBJ2-7, with 7 nucleotides matching TRBD2. The CDR3 loop spans 16 amino acids. The V segment lost 5 bases and the J segment 2 bases; nucleotides outside the gene matches: 12. Germline CDR1 reads MNHEY; CDR2 reads SMNVEV (reference sequence). CDR3 sequence reads: CASSPSVLAGAYEQYF. The CDR3 DNA follows: TGTGCCAGCAGTCCGTCGGTTCTGGCGGGGGCCTACGAGCAGTACTTC.

This chain links TRBV5-1 with TRBJ1-2; tentative D call: TRBD1 (6 bases). V was trimmed by 4 bases and J by 6 bases, leaving 16 bases between them. The CDR3 has 14 amino acids. Germline V gene data show CDR1 as SGHRS and CDR2 as YFSETQ. The CDR3 DNA follows: TGCGCCAGCAGCCGGATAAACAGGGAAAATGGCTACACCTTC. It yields the protein CASSRINRENGYTF.

The chain combines TRBV12-3 or TRBV12-4 with TRBJ2-7; no clear D. V was clipped by 0 bases and J by 0 bases, with 3 bases between them. The CDR3 contains 13 residues. As DNA, the CDR3 is TGTGCCAGCAGTTTAGCGTACTCCTACGAGCAGTACTTC. This encodes CASSLAYSYEQYF.

The chain combines TRBV4-1 with TRBJ1-4; 9 bases are a match to TRBD1. The CDR3 has 15 residues. V was pared by 4 bases and J by 12 bases, with 12 bases of the junction left unmatched. Germline CDR1 MGHRA, CDR2 YSYEKL. CDR3 DNA: TGCGCCAGCAGCCCCCCGGGACAGGGCCATGTGGAACTGTTTTTT. This codes for CASSPPGQGHVELFF.

This chain connects TRBV30 to TRBJ1-1, with D possibly being TRBD1 (6 bases). V dropped 1 base and J dropped 5 bases, with 8 bases sitting between them. The CDR3 contains 12 residues. The V gene's germline CDR1 is GTSNPN and CDR2 SVGIG (reference sequence). The CDR3: CAWSGGRTEAFF. In DNA, the CDR3 is TGTGCCTGGAGTGGGGGGCGAACTGAAGCTTTCTTT.

The chain is built from TRBV5-5 and TRBJ1-5; a weak D match, TRBD1 (5 bases). The CDR3 sequence is 15 residues long. Germline lookup yields CDR1 SGHKS and CDR2 YYEKEE (reference sequence). V shed 0 bases and J shed 0 bases, with 7 bases lying between them. The CDR3 DNA sequence: TGTGCCAGCAGCTTGGCAGGGAATAGCAATCAGCCCCAGCATTTT. It is translated as CASSLAGNSNQPQHF.